A selection of T cell receptor beta chains follows, all from one sample in a study of blood T cells in healthy people across ages. MiXCR was run by TCRdb on the 5' RACE reads, yielding one entry per CDR3 protein. Of approximately 780,000 distinct CDR3 sequences listed, under 30% are singletons. The same sample was also studied in work on T cells of mothers and their children.

Sequenced material: blood. The source of these receptors is a boy aged 10-17 years in good health. Both conserved end residues are part of each CDR3. The D gene is left open where the match is weak. Some rows mark clone size as missing; the rest say once, few, many or name a class of expanded clone.

CDR3nt: TGTGCCAGCAGCGGGATGCCTTGGGACTATGGCTACACCTTC
CDR3aa: CASSGMPWDYGYTF
j_gene: TRBJ1-2
abundance: NA
d_gene: NA
v_gene: TRBV5-4

CDR3nt: TGTGCCAGTAGCCCCGTGTCGGCAGGGGCTTACTATGGCTACACCTTC
CDR3aa: CASSPVSAGAYYGYTF
j_gene: TRBJ1-2
abundance: few
d_gene: NA
v_gene: TRBV6-1

CDR3nt: TGTGCCAGCAGTTACGGGACCCGATCCTACGAGCAGTACTTC
CDR3aa: CASSYGTRSYEQYF
j_gene: TRBJ2-7
abundance: NA
d_gene: NA
v_gene: TRBV6-5

CDR3nt: TGTGCCAGCAGCTTAGTTGGTGCTAGTATCAACACAGATACGCAGTATTTT
CDR3aa: CASSLVGASINTDTQYF
j_gene: TRBJ2-3
abundance: NA
d_gene: NA
v_gene: TRBV7-2

CDR3nt: TGTGCCAGCAGCCACCGACTAGCGGGGGACGAGACCCAGTACTTC
CDR3aa: CASSHRLAGDETQYF
j_gene: TRBJ2-5
abundance: once
d_gene: TRBD2
v_gene: TRBV3-1

CDR3nt: TGTGCCAGCAGCTTAGAAGGGACAGGGACCTATGGCTACACCTTC
CDR3aa: CASSLEGTGTYGYTF
j_gene: TRBJ1-2
abundance: NA
d_gene: TRBD1
v_gene: TRBV7-9

CDR3nt: TGTGCCAGCTCACGCGACAGGGGGTACTCCTATGGCTACACCTTC
CDR3aa: CASSRDRGYSYGYTF
j_gene: TRBJ1-2
abundance: few
d_gene: TRBD1
v_gene: TRBV18

CDR3nt: TGTGCCAGCAGTTACTCGTCAGCGCTACAGGCGGATACGCAGTATTTT
CDR3aa: CASSYSSALQADTQYF
j_gene: TRBJ2-3
abundance: few
d_gene: NA
v_gene: TRBV6-5

CDR3nt: TGTGCCATCAGTGAATTAAGGGAGCAGTACTTC
CDR3aa: CAISELREQYF
j_gene: TRBJ2-7
abundance: NA
d_gene: NA
v_gene: TRBV10-3

CDR3nt: TGTGCCATCAGTGACACGAGCTCCTATAATTCACCCCTCCACTTT
CDR3aa: CAISDTSSYNSPLHF
j_gene: TRBJ1-6
abundance: few
d_gene: NA
v_gene: TRBV10-3

CDR3nt: TGTGCCAGTAGTATATCTACTAGTGGCTACACCTTC
CDR3aa: CASSISTSGYTF
j_gene: TRBJ1-2
abundance: NA
d_gene: NA
v_gene: TRBV19

CDR3nt: TGTGCCAGCAGTTTAGAAGCGGCCGCCTACAATGAGCAGTTCTTC
CDR3aa: CASSLEAAAYNEQFF
j_gene: TRBJ2-1
abundance: few
d_gene: NA
v_gene: TRBV12-3/TRBV12-4

CDR3nt: TGCAGTGCTAGAGGACCCCTAAATTCACCCCTCCACTTT
CDR3aa: CSARGPLNSPLHF
j_gene: TRBJ1-6
abundance: NA
d_gene: NA
v_gene: TRBV20-1

CDR3nt: TGTGCCAGCAGTTTTTCTTGGCTAGCGGGGATCCTCTCCTACAATGAGCAGTTCTTC
CDR3aa: CASSFSWLAGILSYNEQFF
j_gene: TRBJ2-1
abundance: few
d_gene: TRBD2
v_gene: TRBV28

CDR3nt: TGTGCCAGCAGTTTGATCGGGGAAAAACTGTTTTTT
CDR3aa: CASSLIGEKLFF
j_gene: TRBJ1-4
abundance: few
d_gene: NA
v_gene: TRBV12-3/TRBV12-4

CDR3nt: TGTGCCAGCAGTTCTGATTCCCCCTCCGAAAAGTTCTTC
CDR3aa: CASSSDSPSEKFF
j_gene: TRBJ2-1
abundance: NA
d_gene: NA
v_gene: TRBV6-5

CDR3nt: TGCAGCGCTCTGATCGACCTTCTACCAACCGATGGCTACACCTTC
CDR3aa: CSALIDLLPTDGYTF
j_gene: TRBJ1-2
abundance: NA
d_gene: NA
v_gene: TRBV29-1

CDR3nt: TGTGCCAGCAGTCGAACGATAGCGGCCACAGATACGCAGTATTTT
CDR3aa: CASSRTIAATDTQYF
j_gene: TRBJ2-3
abundance: few
d_gene: NA
v_gene: TRBV3-1

CDR3nt: TGTGCCAGCAGGAAATTGCGGGGGCTCTCCAATGAGCAGTTCTTC
CDR3aa: CASRKLRGLSNEQFF
j_gene: TRBJ2-1
abundance: once
d_gene: NA
v_gene: TRBV28

CDR3nt: TGCGCCAGCAGCTTGAGGGGCAGGGGGACCTATGGCTACACCTTC
CDR3aa: CASSLRGRGTYGYTF
j_gene: TRBJ1-2
abundance: NA
d_gene: TRBD1
v_gene: TRBV5-1

CDR3nt: TGCGCCAGCAGCTGGGGGGACACTAACTCTGGAAACACCATATATTTT
CDR3aa: CASSWGDTNSGNTIYF
j_gene: TRBJ1-3
abundance: few
d_gene: NA
v_gene: TRBV5-1

CDR3nt: TGTGCCAGCAGCCACGGGGGAGGCACTGAAGCTTTCTTT
CDR3aa: CASSHGGGTEAFF
j_gene: TRBJ1-1
abundance: NA
d_gene: NA
v_gene: TRBV9

CDR3nt: TGTGCCACCAGCTCTGGGGGAGACAGGCTTAATGAAAAACTGTTTTTT
CDR3aa: CATSSGGDRLNEKLFF
j_gene: TRBJ1-4
abundance: NA
d_gene: NA
v_gene: TRBV15

CDR3nt: TGCGCCAGCAGCCGAAATCTCGGACAGGGGGGATCTGGGGCCAACGTCCTGACTTTC
CDR3aa: CASSRNLGQGGSGANVLTF
j_gene: TRBJ2-6
abundance: few
d_gene: TRBD1
v_gene: TRBV4-1

CDR3nt: TGTGCCAGCAGACACACCCTAAGGGGCCCATACAATGAGCAGTTCTTC
CDR3aa: CASRHTLRGPYNEQFF
j_gene: TRBJ2-1
abundance: NA
d_gene: NA
v_gene: TRBV28

CDR3nt: TGTGCCAGCAGTTTTGGGGAGCCTAATCAGCCCCAGCATTTT
CDR3aa: CASSFGEPNQPQHF
j_gene: TRBJ1-5
abundance: few
d_gene: NA
v_gene: TRBV12-3/TRBV12-4

CDR3nt: TGTGCCAGCAGTTACGGGGGACCCGGCAATGAGCAGTTCTTC
CDR3aa: CASSYGGPGNEQFF
j_gene: TRBJ2-1
abundance: NA
d_gene: NA
v_gene: TRBV6-5

CDR3nt: TGTGCCAGCAGTACGAGGCTATCCGGGACAGAGGACTATGGCTACACCTTC
CDR3aa: CASSTRLSGTEDYGYTF
j_gene: TRBJ1-2
abundance: NA
d_gene: TRBD1
v_gene: TRBV27

CDR3nt: TGCGCCAGCAGCTTGGAGGCCAGCTCCTACGAGCAGTACTTC
CDR3aa: CASSLEASSYEQYF
j_gene: TRBJ2-7
abundance: few
d_gene: NA
v_gene: TRBV5-1

CDR3nt: TGTGCCAGCAGCGTAGGAAGGGGGCCGTACAATGAGCAGTTCTTC
CDR3aa: CASSVGRGPYNEQFF
j_gene: TRBJ2-1
abundance: few
d_gene: TRBD1
v_gene: TRBV9

CDR3nt: TGCGCCAGCAGCTCTGGACAGACTGGAAACACCATATATTTT
CDR3aa: CASSSGQTGNTIYF
j_gene: TRBJ1-3
abundance: once
d_gene: NA
v_gene: TRBV5-1

CDR3nt: TGTGCCAGCAAAAACGGGACAGGCACGTTCTTC
CDR3aa: CASKNGTGTFF
j_gene: TRBJ2-1
abundance: few
d_gene: TRBD1
v_gene: TRBV6-1

CDR3nt: TGTGCCAGCAGCCCCAGCGACCGCCGTGGCTACACCTTC
CDR3aa: CASSPSDRRGYTF
j_gene: TRBJ1-2
abundance: few
d_gene: NA
v_gene: TRBV7-9

CDR3nt: TGTGCCAGCGACCTCCAAGAGACCCAGTACTTC
CDR3aa: CASDLQETQYF
j_gene: TRBJ2-5
abundance: few
d_gene: NA
v_gene: TRBV2

CDR3nt: TGTGCCAGCAGCGTGGACAGGGTCACCTCTGGGGCCAACGTCCTGACTTTC
CDR3aa: CASSVDRVTSGANVLTF
j_gene: TRBJ2-6
abundance: NA
d_gene: TRBD1
v_gene: TRBV9

CDR3nt: TGTGCCAGCAGTTACTCGGTTCTCCGTAGTGAAAAACTGTTTTTT
CDR3aa: CASSYSVLRSEKLFF
j_gene: TRBJ1-4
abundance: NA
d_gene: NA
v_gene: TRBV6-5

CDR3nt: TGTGCCAGCAGTCTCGGGACCGTAGGGCGGTACTTC
CDR3aa: CASSLGTVGRYF
j_gene: TRBJ2-5
abundance: NA
d_gene: NA
v_gene: TRBV28

CDR3nt: TGCAGCGTTTCGTTGAGGGGGCCCCCGGGGACCCAGTACTTC
CDR3aa: CSVSLRGPPGTQYF
j_gene: TRBJ2-5
abundance: NA
d_gene: TRBD1
v_gene: TRBV29-1

CDR3nt: TGTGCCAGCAGTGATAGGAGGGTTGCTGGAAACACCATATATTTT
CDR3aa: CASSDRRVAGNTIYF
j_gene: TRBJ1-3
abundance: NA
d_gene: NA
v_gene: TRBV25-1

CDR3nt: TGTGCCAGCATGGGGACAGGAGGAAACACCATATATTTT
CDR3aa: CASMGTGGNTIYF
j_gene: TRBJ1-3
abundance: NA
d_gene: TRBD1
v_gene: TRBV12-3/TRBV12-4

CDR3nt: TGTGCCAGCAGCAAACCAGCACGAGAGACCCAGTACTTC
CDR3aa: CASSKPARETQYF
j_gene: TRBJ2-5
abundance: NA
d_gene: NA
v_gene: TRBV7-2

CDR3nt: TGCGCCAGCAGCTTGGAGGGACAGGGTGGAGAAAAACTGTTTTTT
CDR3aa: CASSLEGQGGEKLFF
j_gene: TRBJ1-4
abundance: NA
d_gene: TRBD1
v_gene: TRBV5-1

CDR3nt: TGTGCCAGCAGCCAAGTTCCGGGGAGTCCCTACAATGAGCAGTTCTTC
CDR3aa: CASSQVPGSPYNEQFF
j_gene: TRBJ2-1
abundance: few
d_gene: NA
v_gene: TRBV14

CDR3nt: TGTGCCAGCAGCTTGACGGACCTGGGGGAAAAACTGTTTTTT
CDR3aa: CASSLTDLGEKLFF
j_gene: TRBJ1-4
abundance: NA
d_gene: NA
v_gene: TRBV9

CDR3nt: TGTGCCTGGACCCCCAAACCGGGACAGGGAGCGAGTGAAGCTTTCTTT
CDR3aa: CAWTPKPGQGASEAFF
j_gene: TRBJ1-1
abundance: NA
d_gene: TRBD1
v_gene: TRBV30

CDR3nt: TGTGCCATCCGGACAGCCACTAGCTCCTACGAGCAGTACTTC
CDR3aa: CAIRTATSSYEQYF
j_gene: TRBJ2-7
abundance: few
d_gene: NA
v_gene: TRBV28

CDR3nt: TGTGCCAGCGACCCGGCGGGGGGGCAAGAGACCCAGTACTTC
CDR3aa: CASDPAGGQETQYF
j_gene: TRBJ2-5
abundance: NA
d_gene: TRBD2
v_gene: TRBV3-1

CDR3nt: TGCAGCGTTATTGGGACAGGGGCATGGCAGACCCAGTACTTC
CDR3aa: CSVIGTGAWQTQYF
j_gene: TRBJ2-5
abundance: few
d_gene: TRBD1
v_gene: TRBV29-1

CDR3nt: TGTGCCATCACCCAAAGACAGGGGGCCAATGGCTATGGCTACACCTTC
CDR3aa: CAITQRQGANGYGYTF
j_gene: TRBJ1-2
abundance: NA
d_gene: TRBD1
v_gene: TRBV10-3

CDR3nt: TGCGCCAGCAGCTTACGCCGGACGCCAGGGACCCAGTACTTC
CDR3aa: CASSLRRTPGTQYF
j_gene: TRBJ2-5
abundance: few
d_gene: NA
v_gene: TRBV5-1

CDR3nt: TGCGCCAGCAGTCGGACTAGCGGGGGTTCCTACAATGAGCAGTTCTTC
CDR3aa: CASSRTSGGSYNEQFF
j_gene: TRBJ2-1
abundance: NA
d_gene: TRBD2
v_gene: TRBV4-1

CDR3nt: TGTGCCAGCAGCACCCCCGGGACAACCGGGACTGGAAACACCATATATTTT
CDR3aa: CASSTPGTTGTGNTIYF
j_gene: TRBJ1-3
abundance: few
d_gene: NA
v_gene: TRBV12-3/TRBV12-4

CDR3nt: TGTGCTAGTGCCGAAGGACGGGGAAAAGAGACCCAGTACTTC
CDR3aa: CASAEGRGKETQYF
j_gene: TRBJ2-5
abundance: NA
d_gene: NA
v_gene: TRBV12-5

CDR3nt: TGTGCCAGCAGTTATTTTTTTCGTGGGACCCGGCCCTCTTATAGCAATCAGCCCCAGCATTTT
CDR3aa: CASSYFFRGTRPSYSNQPQHF
j_gene: TRBJ1-5
abundance: NA
d_gene: NA
v_gene: TRBV6-5

CDR3nt: TGTGCCAGCAGCTTAGGGTTAAGGGGGAACACCGGGGAGCTGTTTTTT
CDR3aa: CASSLGLRGNTGELFF
j_gene: TRBJ2-2
abundance: few
d_gene: NA
v_gene: TRBV11-2

CDR3nt: TGTGCCACCAGCCGCGGGACAGACAACCAAGAGACCCAGCACTTC
CDR3aa: CATSRGTDNQETQHF
j_gene: TRBJ2-5
abundance: few
d_gene: NA
v_gene: TRBV15

CDR3nt: TGTGCCAGCCAGGAGCCTCAAGAGACCCAGTACTTC
CDR3aa: CASQEPQETQYF
j_gene: TRBJ2-5
abundance: NA
d_gene: NA
v_gene: TRBV2

CDR3nt: TGTGCCAGCAGCCCCCTGACGGGTGGAAACTACGAGCAGTACTTC
CDR3aa: CASSPLTGGNYEQYF
j_gene: TRBJ2-7
abundance: few
d_gene: NA
v_gene: TRBV3-1

CDR3nt: TGTGCTAGTGGTTTGCTTTCTTCAGGGGGGAACTACTCTGGGGCCAACGTCCTGACTTTC
CDR3aa: CASGLLSSGGNYSGANVLTF
j_gene: TRBJ2-6
abundance: few
d_gene: NA
v_gene: TRBV12-5